The sequence of this T cell receptor (beta chain) was determined in a study of OX40 agonist ivuxolimab in advanced cancers. In the study overall: Three patients, one with hepatocellular carcinoma and two with cutaneous melanoma, achieved partial responses. Findings and caveats of the study: More expanded clones were found, on average, in CD8+ than in CD4+ T cells.

Germline CDR1 reads SGHVS; CDR2 reads FQNEAQ. CDR3 length: 15 residues. With 5 bases removed from V and 4 bases from J, the gap between germline ends came to 14 bases. The sampling schedule covered blood at baseline, cycle 4 day 1, and cycle 7 day 1. This clone came up a few times. Antigen specificity is unknown. Only in-frame clones appear in the TCRdb table, and some are missing; sequencing was by immunoSEQ multiplex PCR. The sample consists of about 80,000 clones, approximately 89% of them appearing once. This TCR was sampled from an adult with an advanced solid tumor such as melanoma, head and neck, liver or kidney cancer. The source material was CD4+ or CD8+ T cells sorted from blood, sampled in a trial of the OX40 agonist ivuxolimab. The chain couples TRBV7-8 to TRBJ2-2, with D uncertain. CDR3 sequence reads: CASSPNRVTTGELFF. The DNA for the CDR3 is TGTGCCAGCAGCCCCAACCGGGTTACCACCGGGGAGCTGTTTTTT.